This TCR beta chain was observed in a study of glioma-infiltrating T cells after dendritic cell vaccination. Study at large: Patients had newly diagnosed or recurrent glioblastoma and received dendritic cell vaccines.

V shed 2 bases and J shed 6 bases, with 8 bases lying between them. The V gene's germline CDR1 is MNHNS and CDR2 SASEGT. CDR3 size: 13 residues. Study results and limitations: Patients with more pretreatment TILs had longer time to progression and survival.

The time point: after dendritic cell vaccination, including at tumor progression/relapse. None of the glioblastoma patients had an isocitrate dehydrogenase mutation. Comments on this clone: Its specificity is not known.

Only in-frame clones appear in the TCRdb table, and some are missing; sequencing was by immunoSEQ multiplex PCR. This sample has 9,500 to 13,000 clones; about four fifths occur once, and the top ten carry approximately 39%. The rearrangement uses TRBV6-1 and TRBJ1-5, with D uncertain. Sequences were derived from blood, sampled after dendritic cell vaccination. The TCR was taken from a human donor with glioblastoma. This CDR3 reads CASSESSPQPQHF. DNA of the CDR3: TGTGCCAGCAGTGAATCCTCCCCTCAGCCCCAGCATTTT.